This TCR beta chain was identified during a study of blood T cell repertoires in COVID-19. Across the study: Sites in the United States, Italy and Spain provided acute and convalescent COVID-19 samples. T cells, B-cell-depleted T cells, or PBMCs provided the cDNA or gDNA that served as material.

Libraries were prepared by immunoSEQ multiplex PCR; TCRdb keeps only in-frame clonotypes and omits some of them. The table shows 95,000 to 150,000 clones, with around four fifths occurring only once. Germline CDR1 LGHNA, CDR2 YNFKEQ. CDR3 length equals 16 residues. Unmatched junction bases numbered 2, after V lost 1 base and J lost 2 bases. Material for sequencing was peripheral blood. This TCR came from a man in his sixties with acute or convalescent COVID-19. The V and J genes are TRBV4-2 and TRBJ2-6, with 7 bases identical to TRBD2. This CDR3 reads CASSQGAGAGANVLTF. As DNA, the CDR3 is TGTGCCAGCAGCCAAGGCGCGGGGGCTGGGGCCAACGTCCTGACTTTC.